The 20 T cell receptor beta chains below all came from one sample that was sequenced in a study of CD8+ T cells in alopecia areata. RNA, once extracted, was reverse transcribed into cDNA for use as the sequencing template. Assay: immunoSEQ multiplex PCR; the TCRdb copy retains only in-frame clones and omits some. The sample yields 110,000 to 150,000 clones, nearly 55% seen once. The treatment is: oral pan-JAK inhibitor, 5-10 mg twice daily. Sequenced material: CD8+ T cells sorted from blood, taken at week 4, from a patient treated with tofacitinib. These receptor sequences come from a human donor with alopecia areata.

This chain connects TRBV10-3 to TRBJ2-7; 9 bases are a match to TRBD1. Trimming removed 10 bases from V and 2 bases from J; junction bases left unmatched: 6. This CDR3 contains 13 residues. Germline assignment: CDR1 ENHRY and CDR2 SYGVKD. CDR3 in amino acids: CATLGTGTYEQYF. CDR3 nucleotide sequence: TGTGCCACCCTCGGGACAGGGACCTACGAGCAGTACTTC.

There are a few counts of this clone. V usage is TRBV6-1 and J usage is TRBJ2-6, with 10 positions matching TRBD2. This CDR3 spans 16 amino acids. Unmatched junction bases numbered 0, after V lost 4 bases and J lost 0 bases. Germline assignment: CDR1 MNHNS and CDR2 SASEGT. The CDR3 sequence is CASSGTSGSGANVLTF. Here the CDR3 DNA reads TGTGCCAGCAGTGGGACTAGCGGCTCTGGGGCCAACGTCCTGACTTTC.

This clone has more than one count but fewer than ten. V is TRBV9 and J is TRBJ1-2; D ambiguous. CDR1 and CDR2 (germline): SGDLS, YYNGEE. This CDR3 is 16 amino acids long. Deletions cut 3 bases from V and 7 bases from J, with 22 bases between. In DNA, the CDR3 is TGTGCCAGCAGCGCCACACCATCAGAACCTGTGATTGGCTACACCTTC. Amino acids: CASSATPSEPVIGYTF.

This clone was counted a few times. The chain carries TRBV15 and TRBJ2-2; a possible D gene is TRBD1 (5 bases). The V gene's germline CDR1 is LNHNV and CDR2 YYDKDF (reference sequence). V lost 0 bases, J lost 2 bases, and 7 bases lay in between. The CDR3 has 15 amino acids. This CDR3 is CATSRDGQNTGELFF. The CDR3 DNA reads as TGTGCCACCAGCAGAGATGGACAAAACACCGGGGAGCTGTTTTTT.

The V call is TRBV7-9, the J call TRBJ1-2, with 7 nucleotides matching TRBD1. CDR3 length: 14 amino acids. Losses at the gene ends were 5 bases for V and 6 bases for J; bases not matched to a gene: 9. CDR1 is SEHNR, CDR2 FQNEAQ, per germline (reference sequence). The DNA of the CDR3 is TGTGCCAGCAGCACATTGGGACAGAAGGATGGCTACACCTTC. Its translation is CASSTLGQKDGYTF.

The gene calls are TRBV27 and TRBJ2-7, with D unclear. Trimming took off 4 bases at V and 0 bases at J, with 7 bases between the two ends. Germline V gene sequence: CDR1 MNHEY, CDR2 SMNVEV (reference sequence). This CDR3 spans 13 amino acids. The CDR3 reads CASSYASSYEQYF. CDR3 nucleotides: TGTGCCAGCAGTTACGCTAGCTCCTACGAGCAGTACTTC.

This clone was seen more than once but under ten times. This chain connects TRBV11-2 to TRBJ2-1; tentatively, D is TRBD1 or TRBD2 (6 bases each). CDR1 and CDR2 (germline): SGHAT, FQNNGV. The CDR3 length is 15 residues. Trimming left V 5 bases short and J 3 bases short, with 14 bases between. CDR3 DNA: TGTGCCAGCAGCGACGGGGGCAGGGGCTACAATGAGCAGTTCTTC. It is translated as CASSDGGRGYNEQFF.

The chain couples TRBV4-1 to TRBJ2-6; D perhaps matches TRBD1 (5 bases). The CDR3 extends over 17 amino acids. Germline V CDR1 and CDR2: MGHRA, YSYEKL. V was shortened by 4 bases and J by 4 bases, with 17 bases between the two germline ends. CDR3 nucleotide sequence: TGCGCCAGCAGCCTCAAAGAGCAGGGCTCGGGGGCCAACGTCCTGACTTTC. Translation gives CASSLKEQGSGANVLTF.

This clone was seen a single time. The genes are TRBV25-1 and TRBJ2-1; D uncertain. Germline CDR1 is MGHDK and CDR2 is SYGVNS. Trimming stripped 1 base from V and 7 bases from J, with 2 bases between. The CDR3 has 11 amino acids. CDR3 sequence (DNA): TGTGCCAGCAGTGAATTAAATGAGCAGTTCTTC. Translation: CASSELNEQFF.

The chain carries TRBV25-1 and TRBJ2-1; D is unresolved. Trimming cost V 5 bases and J 13 bases, with 9 bases left between them. The CDR3 is 10 amino acids. Germline V gene data show CDR1 as MGHDK and CDR2 as SYGVNS. This CDR3 reads CASSSHLQFF. CDR3 nucleotides: TGTGCCAGCAGTTCCCATTTACAGTTCTTC.

The chain has TRBV13 and TRBJ2-7; 9 bases fit TRBD1. Germline CDR1 PRHDT, CDR2 FYEKMQ (reference sequence). Trimming removed 5 bases from V and 5 bases from J; junction bases left unmatched: 7. The CDR3 has 14 residues. CDR3: CASSIRDRVNEQYF. The CDR3 DNA reads TGTGCCAGCAGCATCCGGGACAGGGTTAACGAGCAGTACTTC.

The chain uses TRBV30 and TRBJ1-5; D not certain. Looked up from germline, CDR1 is GTSNPN and CDR2 is SVGIG (reference sequence). The length of the CDR3 is 13 residues. V dropped 5 bases and J dropped 1 base, with 9 bases sitting between them. Here the CDR3 reads CAWGVSSNQPQHF. The CDR3 DNA follows: TGTGCCTGGGGGGTGTCAAGCAATCAGCCCCAGCATTTT.

The chain links TRBV5-1 to TRBJ1-1, with 7 bases identical to TRBD1. CDR1 is SGHRS and CDR2 is YFSETQ in the germline V gene. The CDR3 has 15 amino acids. With V trimmed by 2 bases and J by 2 bases, 6 bases remained unmatched. CDR3 sequence (DNA): TGCGCCAGCAGCTTTTACGGGACAGTTAACACTGAAGCTTTCTTT. It codes for CASSFYGTVNTEAFF.

V and J are TRBV11-2 and TRBJ2-3; maybe TRBD2 (6 bases). Looked up from germline, CDR1 is SGHAT and CDR2 is FQNNGV. The V end was cut by 1 base, the J end by 6 bases, with 17 bases between. This CDR3 region has 16 residues. As DNA, the CDR3 is TGTGCCAGCAGCTTAGTCGCGGGGCGGCCGATTGATACGCAGTATTTT. Residues: CASSLVAGRPIDTQYF.

The chain carries TRBV4-1 and TRBJ2-1, with 7 bases fitting TRBD2. In germline, CDR1 is MGHRA, CDR2 YSYEKL. The CDR3 is 18 amino acids. The V and J ends lost 0 bases and 8 bases, in that order; junction bases with no gene match: 16. CDR3 sequence: CASSQDGRLADPRDEQFF. The CDR3 coding sequence is TGCGCCAGCAGCCAAGATGGCAGGCTAGCGGACCCGAGGGATGAGCAGTTCTTC.

This chain connects TRBV29-1 to TRBJ2-7; D call uncertain. Per germline, CDR1 SQVTM and CDR2 ANQGSEA. Trimming shortened V by 3 bases and J by 0 bases, and 9 bases separated the two germline ends. This CDR3 is built from 13 residues. The CDR3 bases are TGCAGCGTTGAGGACGGTCGCTCCTACGAGCAGTACTTC. It encodes CSVEDGRSYEQYF.

The rearrangement links TRBV30 to TRBJ1-2; D not resolved. Per the germline V gene, CDR1 is GTSNPN and CDR2 is SVGIG (reference sequence). V gave up 0 bases and J gave up 8 bases, with 13 bases separating them. The CDR3 extends over 13 amino acids. Here the CDR3 reads CAWSVPPVEGYTF. CDR3 in DNA: TGTGCCTGGAGTGTACCTCCGGTGGAGGGCTACACCTTC.

V usage is TRBV9 and J usage is TRBJ2-1; D is undetermined. Looked up from germline, CDR1 is SGDLS and CDR2 is YYNGEE. V lost 0 bases and J 4 bases, leaving 5 bases between the germline ends. This CDR3 comprises 13 residues. CDR3: CASSVEEYNEQFF. CDR3 bases: TGTGCCAGCAGCGTAGAAGAATACAATGAGCAGTTCTTC.

V is TRBV6-5 and J is TRBJ2-7; TRBD2 matches 16 bases. V lost 4 bases and J lost 4; bases outside the gene matches: 1. The CDR3 has 15 residues. The germline gives CDR1 MNHEY, CDR2 SVGAGI. CDR3 region: CASSLGLAGGYEQYF. The CDR3 DNA sequence: TGTGCCAGCAGTTTGGGACTAGCGGGGGGGTACGAGCAGTACTTC.

The chain employs TRBV6-5 and TRBJ1-2; D not resolved. This CDR3 has 14 amino acids. Per germline, CDR1 MNHEY and CDR2 SVGAGI. V was pared by 0 bases and J by 4 bases, with 9 bases between. Here the CDR3 DNA reads TGTGCCAGCAGTTACTCTGAGGATTTCTATGGCTACACCTTC. Amino acids: CASSYSEDFYGYTF.